One sample yielded the 19 T cell receptor beta chains listed below, sequenced in a study of blood T cell repertoires in COVID-19. Clones were sequenced by immunoSEQ multiplex PCR, and TCRdb holds only the in-frame ones, with some missing. Of about 270,000 clones in the sample, approximately 91% were seen once. The sequenced material came from PBMCs or T cells enriched from blood (not recorded which). All receptors come from a woman aged 25 to 39 who had recovered from COVID-19.

CDR3 nucleotides: TGTGCCAGCAGCTTAGGCTCAGCGGGCTCACCCCTCCACTTT. This gives the protein CASSLGSAGSPLHF. The V gene is TRBV7-2, the J gene TRBJ1-6, with no clear D. The germline gives CDR1 SGHTA, CDR2 FQGNSA. The CDR3 sequence is 14 residues long. V lost 1 base and J 10 bases, leaving 11 bases between the germline ends.

V is TRBV27 and J is TRBJ1-2; TRBD1 matches at 9 bases. The germline V gene encodes CDR1 MNHEY and CDR2 SMNVEV (reference sequence). The CDR3 runs to 15 residues. J lost 5 bases, V lost 3 bases, and 7 bases had no gene match. CDR3 sequence: CASSLRDRVGYGYTF. The CDR3 region has the DNA TGTGCCAGCAGTTTGCGGGACAGGGTTGGGTATGGCTACACCTTC.

This chain links TRBV4-1 with TRBJ1-3; 11 bases map to TRBD1. CDR3 size: 15 residues. Germline lookup yields CDR1 MGHRA and CDR2 YSYEKL. Losses at the gene ends were 3 bases for V and 6 bases for J; bases not matched to a gene: 4. In DNA, the CDR3 is TGCGCCAGCAGCCACGGCGGACAGGGGGCAAACACCATATATTTT. This encodes CASSHGGQGANTIYF.

V is TRBV19 and J is TRBJ2-7; no firm D call. Trimming removed 8 bases at V and 3 bases at J, with 14 bases between. The CDR3 loop spans 13 amino acids. The germline V gene encodes CDR1 LNHDA and CDR2 SQIVND (reference sequence). The CDR3 DNA is TGTGCCAGTTCCGAACTCCGTTTCTACGAGCAGTACTTC. Its translation is CASSELRFYEQYF.

The gene calls are TRBV7-9 and TRBJ1-2; maybe TRBD1 (6 bases). The CDR3 has 17 residues. CDR1 is SEHNR, CDR2 FQNEAQ, per germline (reference sequence). V lost 3 bases, J lost 4 bases, and 21 bases lay in between. The DNA for the CDR3 is TGTGCCAGCAGCTTTGTCACTACCAGGGGCGACTTCTATGGCTACACCTTC. Its protein product is CASSFVTTRGDFYGYTF.

CDR3 sequence (DNA): TGTGCCAGTACCGGTACTGGCTACACCTTC. Its protein product is CASTGTGYTF. The chain joins TRBV9 to TRBJ1-2; D is unresolved. The CDR3 runs to 10 residues. Trimming removed 8 bases from V and 7 bases from J, with 9 bases in between. CDR1 is SGDLS and CDR2 is YYNGEE in the germline V gene. Variable domain in full (rest from reference TRBV9 and TRBJ1-2): DSGVTQTPKHLITATGQRVTLRCSPRSGDLSVYWYQQSLDQGLQFLIQYYNGEERAKGNILERFSAQQFPDLHSELNLSSLELGDSALYFCASTGTGYTFGSGTRLTVV.

The chain employs TRBV5-5 and TRBJ1-2; D gene uncertain. Trimming removed 0 bases at V and 4 bases at J, with 13 bases between. The CDR3 is made up of 15 amino acids. Per germline, CDR1 SGHKS and CDR2 YYEKEE (reference sequence). The CDR3 DNA follows: TGTGCCAGCAGCTTGGCCGGAGGCAGCGTCTATGGCTACACCTTC. Translating gives CASSLAGGSVYGYTF.

CDR3 amino acids: CASSEGTGDHNEQFF. Written as DNA, the CDR3 is TGCGCCAGCAGTGAGGGGACAGGGGATCACAATGAGCAGTTCTTC. This sequence joins TRBV10-2 and TRBJ2-1, with TRBD1 matching over 10 bases. Germline V gives CDR1 WSHSY, CDR2 SAAADI. With V trimmed by 2 bases and J by 5 bases, 3 bases remained unmatched. The CDR3 loop spans 15 amino acids.

This rearrangement joins TRBV5-1 to TRBJ1-6; D possibly corresponds to TRBD1 (6 bases). The CDR3 is made up of 14 amino acids. Germline values: CDR1 SGHRS, CDR2 YFSETQ. Trimming removed 1 base from V and 8 bases from J, with 10 bases in between. In DNA form, the CDR3 reads TGCGCCAGCAGCTTGTTAGGGGGGGATTCACCCCTCCACTTT. It specifies CASSLLGGDSPLHF.

The rearrangement links TRBV20-1 to TRBJ2-5; no firm D call. V lost 3 bases and J 5 bases, leaving 7 bases between the germline ends. CDR3 length: 11 amino acids. Germline values: CDR1 DFQATT, CDR2 SNEGSKA (reference sequence). The CDR3 nucleotides read TGCAGTGCTAGGCCTGCGGAGACCCAGTACTTC. Translating it yields CSARPAETQYF.

This clone was detected only once. V is TRBV5-1 and J is TRBJ1-4; 8 nucleotides line up with TRBD1. V dropped 0 bases and J dropped 4; count of bases not matched to a gene: 5. Germline CDR1 SGHRS, CDR2 YFSETQ. CDR3 length: 16 amino acids. CDR3: CASSLAGTGGNEKLFF. The CDR3 DNA reads TGCGCCAGCAGCTTGGCCGGAACAGGGGGTAATGAAAAACTGTTTTTT.

The chain joins TRBV19 to TRBJ2-5; 7 nucleotides align to TRBD2. CDR3 length: 15 amino acids. With 0 bases clipped from V and 3 bases from J, the junction kept 4 bases outside the gene matches. Germline V gene data show CDR1 as LNHDA and CDR2 as SQIVND (reference sequence). CDR3 protein: CASSIDVRGEETQYF. The CDR3 DNA follows: TGTGCCAGTAGTATAGATGTACGGGGGGAAGAGACCCAGTACTTC.

The rearrangement joins TRBV7-9 to TRBJ2-5, with D possibly TRBD1 on 7 matching bases. V shed 5 bases and J shed 2 bases, with 15 bases lying between them. Germline-derived CDR1 and CDR2 are SEHNR and FQNEAQ (reference sequence). The CDR3 loop spans 15 amino acids. This CDR3 reads CASSGQQGTQETQYF. Here the CDR3 DNA reads TGTGCCAGCAGCGGCCAACAGGGGACTCAAGAGACCCAGTACTTC.

CDR3 residues: CASRREYNNEQFF. CDR3 in DNA: TGTGCCAGCCGGCGGGAGTATAACAATGAGCAGTTCTTC. The chain carries TRBV2 and TRBJ2-1, with TRBD2 matching over 7 bases. From germline, CDR1 is SNHLY and CDR2 FYNNEI. CDR3 length: 13 residues. The J segment lost 5 bases and the V segment lost 8 bases, leaving 6 bases of the junction unmatched.

The CDR3 coding sequence is TGTGCCAGTCGCCCGACAGGACTTAATAACTATGGCTACACCTTC. Translating it yields CASRPTGLNNYGYTF. V usage is TRBV6-5 and J usage is TRBJ1-2; tentatively, D is TRBD1 (6 bases). The CDR3 contains 15 residues. Germline V gene data show CDR1 as MNHEY and CDR2 as SVGAGI. Deletions cut 9 bases from V and 1 base from J, with 18 bases between.

The rearrangement joins TRBV7-2 to TRBJ2-5; a possible D gene is TRBD2 (6 bases). Trimming cost V 5 bases and J 5 bases, with 12 bases left between them. Looked up from germline, CDR1 is SGHTA and CDR2 is FQGNSA. The CDR3 consists of 13 residues. CDR3 DNA sequence: TGTGCCAGCAGCGCCACCCGGGGGGAGACCCAGTACTTC. This encodes CASSATRGETQYF.

This clone was seen just once. The rearrangement links TRBV27 to TRBJ2-1; 7 nucleotides align to TRBD2. CDR1 and CDR2 (germline): MNHEY, SMNVEV (reference sequence). CDR3 size: 14 residues. After removal of 5 bases from V and 5 bases from J, the junction contained 6 bases not matched to a gene. The CDR3 DNA follows: TGTGCCAGCAGTCCTTCTAGCGGCCACAATGAGCAGTTCTTC. Protein: CASSPSSGHNEQFF.

The rearrangement links TRBV27 to TRBJ2-7; 7 bases line up with TRBD2. The CDR3 runs 16 residues. The germline V gene has CDR1 MNHEY and CDR2 SMNVEV (reference sequence). V gave up 0 bases and J gave up 0 bases; unmatched junction bases: 5. The CDR3 DNA reads as TGTGCCAGCAGTTTATCCCTGGGACTACCCTCCTACGAGCAGTACTTC. Encoded protein: CASSLSLGLPSYEQYF.

This clone was observed a handful of times. The sample contains more than one DNA sequence encoding this CDR3. The chain combines TRBV28 with TRBJ1-2; D is perhaps TRBD1 (5 bases). Germline V gene sequence: CDR1 MDHEN, CDR2 SYDVKM. The CDR3 has 13 amino acids. V dropped 2 bases and J dropped 2 bases, with 6 bases sitting between them. The CDR3 protein is CASSLPGNYGYTF. The DNA for the CDR3 is TGTGCCAGCAGTTTACCAGGGAACTATGGCTACACCTTC.